This T cell receptor (beta chain) was obtained from a study of graft-versus-host responses after intestinal transplantation. Overall study: Recipients were all induced with anti-thymocyte globulin, then given tacrolimus and steroids for about three years.

Generated by immunoSEQ multiplex PCR, the TCRdb table keeps only in-frame clones and is missing some. The profile shows some 18,000 clones, approximately 40% of them singletons. Study observations and caveats: There were GvH clones found in recipient marrow, and some of them appeared first in ileum or blood. Those patients showing graft-donor T cell macrochimerism displayed high graft-versus-host to host-versus-graft clonal ratios in allografts.

There are 17 residues in the CDR3. Trimming cost V 5 bases and J 0 bases; bases outside gene matches: 10. Germline loops: CDR1 SNHLY, CDR2 FYNNEI. The authors seeded about 200,000 CFSE-labeled responder cells together with about 200,000 irradiated stimulator cells tagged with violet dye. The input for sequencing was alloreactive CD4+ T cells from a mixed lymphocyte reaction culture, taken before intestinal transplant. Subset of the sample: CFSE-low proliferating T cells sorted from approximately 6-day pre-transplant mixed lymphocyte reaction (GvH or HvG direction). The V and J genes are TRBV2 and TRBJ1-5; 7 bases are shared with TRBD1. The TCR comes from a human patient who received an intestinal transplant. Here the CDR3 reads CASSNRDSRYSNQPQHF. In DNA form, the CDR3 reads TGTGCCAGCAGTAACCGGGACAGCCGATATAGCAATCAGCCCCAGCATTTT.